These 10 T cell receptor beta chains originate from one sample sequenced in a study of cytomegalovirus exposure and HLA in healthy donors. In the PCR, 60 Vbeta and 13 Jbeta primers were used. Libraries were prepared by immunoSEQ multiplex PCR; TCRdb keeps only in-frame clonotypes and omits some of them. The sample lists some 200,000 clones; over 80% were seen once. Sequencing input: PBMCs. The receptor set was obtained from a boy between 2 and 10 years old in good health and CMV-seronegative.

The genes are TRBV30 and TRBJ2-5; 8 positions agree with TRBD2. CDR3 size: 13 residues. After removal of 4 bases from V and 5 bases from J, the junction contained 6 bases not matched to a gene. Per germline, CDR1 GTSNPN and CDR2 SVGIG (reference sequence). The CDR3 spells CAWNPGGPETQYF. The CDR3 nucleotides are TGTGCCTGGAACCCGGGGGGGCCCGAGACCCAGTACTTC.

CDR3 in amino acids: CASSLGAGEGEAFF. The CDR3 coding sequence is TGTGCCAGCAGCTTAGGAGCGGGGGAGGGGGAAGCTTTCTTT. The chain carries TRBV7-9 and TRBJ1-1; tentatively, D is TRBD1 (5 bases). The V end lost 1 base, the J end lost 8 bases, and 14 bases lay between the germline ends. The CDR3 runs 14 residues. Germline V gene data show CDR1 as SEHNR and CDR2 as FQNEAQ (reference sequence).

The V gene is TRBV27, the J gene TRBJ2-1; 9 bases agree with TRBD2. Trimming cost V 5 bases and J 4 bases; bases outside gene matches: 6. In germline, CDR1 is MNHEY, CDR2 SMNVEV (reference sequence). The CDR3 loop spans 15 amino acids. CDR3 loop: CASSPPGLAYNEQFF. Written as DNA, the CDR3 is TGTGCCAGCAGTCCACCCGGACTAGCGTACAATGAGCAGTTCTTC.

The chain joins TRBV15 to TRBJ2-2, with 9 nucleotides matching TRBD2. This CDR3 has 16 residues. After removal of 4 bases from V and 7 bases from J, the junction contained 10 bases not matched to a gene. CDR1 and CDR2 from the germline V gene are LNHNV and YYDKDF (reference sequence). The CDR3 nucleotides read TGTGCCACCAGCACCAGACTAGCGGAGGGAGGCGGGGAGCTGTTTTTT. Protein: CATSTRLAEGGGELFF.

V usage is TRBV10-3 and J usage is TRBJ1-3, with no clear D. This CDR3 has 15 residues. The germline V and J ends were trimmed by 2 bases and 3 bases, with 11 bases remaining between them. Germline CDR1 is ENHRY and CDR2 is SYGVKD. CDR3 nucleotide sequence: TGTGCCATCAGTGAGGTGGCAGGTGGTGGAAACACCATATATTTT. Encoded protein: CAISEVAGGGNTIYF.

V usage is TRBV5-6 and J usage is TRBJ2-4; 14 bases are a match to TRBD2. CDR3 length equals 18 residues. Trimming took 0 bases from V and 0 from J; bases not matched to a gene: 2. Germline V gene sequence: CDR1 SGHDT, CDR2 YYEEEE. CDR3 DNA: TGTGCCAGCAGCTTGGGACTAGCGGGGGGGCTAGCCAAAAACATTCAGTACTTC. Amino acid sequence: CASSLGLAGGLAKNIQYF.

V gene TRBV30 combines with J gene TRBJ2-7, with 10 bases that match TRBD2. CDR1 and CDR2 (germline): GTSNPN, SVGIG (reference sequence). This CDR3 is 17 amino acids long. The ends lost 0 bases at V and 0 bases at J; junction bases unmatched: 8. The CDR3 sequence is CAWSVLHRTSGSYEQYF. The CDR3 DNA is TGTGCCTGGAGTGTCTTACACAGGACTAGCGGCTCCTACGAGCAGTACTTC.

This clone showed up just once. The chain uses TRBV7-2 and TRBJ1-2, with 8 bases lining up with TRBD1. The CDR3 consists of 16 residues. V lost 0 bases, J lost 6 bases, and 9 bases stayed unmatched. Germline loops: CDR1 SGHTA, CDR2 FQGNSA. This CDR3 reads CASSLAAQGAYHGYTF. CDR3 bases: TGTGCCAGCAGCTTAGCCGCCCAGGGGGCTTACCATGGCTACACCTTC.

This clone appeared once. The rearrangement joins TRBV2 to TRBJ2-5; a weak D match, TRBD2 (5 bases). Matching the DNA end better, TRBJ2-7 makes the J call doubtful. Germline CDR1 and CDR2: SNHLY and FYNNEI. This CDR3 region has 13 residues. The CDR3 sequence is CASRSSAGYEQYF. As DNA, the CDR3 is TGTGCCAGCAGGAGTAGTGCGGGCTACGAGCAGTACTTC.

V and J are TRBV2 and TRBJ2-2, with TRBD1 matching 9 bases. This CDR3 has 16 residues. In germline, CDR1 is SNHLY, CDR2 FYNNEI. J lost 1 base, V lost 4 bases, and 4 bases had no gene match. CDR3 region: CASSGRQGGNTGELFF. The CDR3 DNA reads TGTGCCAGCAGTGGCCGACAGGGGGGGAACACCGGGGAGCTGTTTTTT.